These 28 T cell receptor beta chains were sequenced from one sample in a study of cytomegalovirus exposure and HLA in healthy donors. The study ran its PCR with 60 Vbeta and 13 Jbeta primers. Sequencing was performed with immunoSEQ multiplex PCR; in TCRdb, only in-frame clones are kept and a portion is missing. Here the sample spans 150,000 to 200,000 clones, roughly four fifths being singletons. Sequenced sample: PBMCs. These receptors were obtained from a man aged 50 to 60 in good health and CMV-seropositive.

This clone was seen just once. The rearrangement links TRBV21-1 to TRBJ1-5. TRBV21-1 constitutes a pseudogene. The CDR3 totals 17 residues. The CDR3 nucleotides are TGTGCCAGCAGCAAAGTGTGGAGAAGGAGACCAAACCAGCCCCAGCATTTT. This gives the protein CASSKVWRRRPNQPQHF.

The CDR3 coding sequence is TGTGCCAGTAGTACCCTAGGACAGCCCTACGAGCAGTACTTC. Residues: CASSTLGQPYEQYF. This rearrangement joins TRBV19 to TRBJ2-7; TRBD1 might be the D (6 bases). This CDR3 comprises 14 residues. With 4 bases removed from V and 2 bases from J, the gap between germline ends came to 12 bases. CDR1 and CDR2 from the germline V gene are LNHDA and SQIVND (reference sequence).

This chain uses TRBV7-9 with TRBJ1-6; 9 nucleotides agree with TRBD1. V lost 7 bases and J lost 4; bases outside the gene matches: 5. The CDR3 runs to 15 residues. CDR1 and CDR2 from the germline V gene are SEHNR and FQNEAQ (reference sequence). CDR3 in amino acids: CASNPGQGYNSPLHF. The CDR3 DNA follows: TGTGCCAGCAACCCGGGACAGGGATATAATTCACCCCTCCACTTT.

The chain uses TRBV6-1 and TRBJ2-7; 8 bases line up with TRBD1. The ends lost 7 bases at V and 7 bases at J; junction bases unmatched: 12. This CDR3 is 14 amino acids long. Looked up from germline, CDR1 is MNHNS and CDR2 is SASEGT. Here the CDR3 reads CASKPTGAVDEQYF. The CDR3 nucleotides read TGTGCCAGCAAGCCGACAGGGGCGGTGGATGAGCAGTACTTC.

The chain employs TRBV6-5 and TRBJ1-4; no reliable D call. There are 13 residues in the CDR3. V dropped 2 bases and J dropped 8 bases, with 9 bases sitting between them. Germline values: CDR1 MNHEY, CDR2 SVGAGI. The CDR3 spells CASSYAGEEKLFF. As DNA, the CDR3 is TGTGCCAGCAGTTACGCAGGCGAGGAAAAACTGTTTTTT.

The rearrangement uses TRBV28 and TRBJ1-1; D might be TRBD1 (5 bases). The CDR3 has 14 amino acids. CDR1 is MDHEN, CDR2 SYDVKM, per germline. Deletions cut 4 bases from V and 4 bases from J, with 13 bases between. DNA for the CDR3: TGTGCCAGCAGTTCGTTCCACGGGGGCACTGAAGCTTTCTTT. Its protein product is CASSSFHGGTEAFF.

The chain combines TRBV5-6 with TRBJ2-7; a possible D gene is TRBD1 (6 bases). V was pared by 1 base and J by 6 bases, with 8 bases between. This CDR3 contains 12 residues. Germline V gene data show CDR1 as SGHDT and CDR2 as YYEEEE. The CDR3, as DNA: TGTGCCAGCAGCTTGTCGACAGGCGAGCAGTACTTC. Translation gives CASSLSTGEQYF. Full variable domain (rest looked up from reference TRBV5-6 and TRBJ2-7): DAGVTQSPTHLIKTRGQQVTLRCSPKSGHDTVSWYQQALGQGPQFIFQYYEEEERQRGNFPDRFSGHQFPNYSSELNVNALLLGDSALYLCASSLSTGEQYFGPGTRLTVT.

This clone showed up just a few times. The J gene is TRBJ2-5, the V gene TRBV7-9, with 8 bases that match TRBD2. Germline V gene lookup returns CDR1 SEHNR and CDR2 FQNEAQ (reference sequence). This CDR3 comprises 13 residues. V was clipped by 4 bases and J by 4 bases; unmatched bases: 2. The chain's CDR3 is CASSYGGGETQYF. For the CDR3, the DNA is TGTGCCAGCAGCTACGGGGGGGGAGAGACCCAGTACTTC.

This rearrangement joins TRBV9 to TRBJ2-5, with TRBD2 matching over 12 bases. The CDR3 is made up of 18 amino acids. The junction had 12 bases not matched to a gene; V was cut back by 4 bases and J by 2 bases. Germline V gives CDR1 SGDLS, CDR2 YYNGEE. CDR3 in DNA: TGTGCCAGCAGCATGACTAGCGGGGGCCTTCTTGGGCAAGAGACCCAGTACTTC. It translates to CASSMTSGGLLGQETQYF.

This rearrangement joins TRBV29-1 to TRBJ2-2; 8 nucleotides agree with TRBD1. This CDR3 is 14 amino acids long. Trimming removed 2 bases from V and 5 bases from J; junction bases left unmatched: 4. Germline CDR1 and CDR2: SQVTM and ANQGSEA. The CDR3 spells CSVEQGARTGELFF. The DNA for the CDR3 is TGCAGCGTTGAACAGGGGGCGAGAACCGGGGAGCTGTTTTTT.

In this sample, this clone turned up once. The chain is built from TRBV29-1 and TRBJ2-3; D is unclear. This CDR3 is 11 amino acids long. Germline lookup yields CDR1 SQVTM and CDR2 ANQGSEA. Trimming pared 7 bases from V and 8 bases from J, leaving 13 bases between. CDR3 amino acids: CSGEVVGTQYF. The DNA for the CDR3 is TGCAGCGGAGAGGTCGTGGGTACGCAGTATTTT.

A remark on this clone: One end of the junction does not line up with germline, which may come from a read error. The chain is built from TRBV7-9 and TRBJ1-2; TRBD1 agrees at 9 bases. The CDR3 covers 16 residues. The germline V gene encodes CDR1 SEHNR and CDR2 FQNEAQ (reference sequence). The CDR3 sequence: CSSSLVHTGGLCGYTF. The DNA for the CDR3 is TGTTCCAGCAGCTTAGTTCATACAGGGGGCTTGTGTGGCTACACCTTC.

This sequence joins TRBV10-3 and TRBJ2-4, with 7 positions matching TRBD2. The germline CDR1 and CDR2 sequences are ENHRY and SYGVKD. There are 14 residues in the CDR3. J gave up 5 bases and V 4 bases, and 5 bases lay outside the gene matches. CDR3 bases: TGTGCCATCAGTGTGGGGGGGATAGAAAACATTCAGTACTTC. Its translation is CAISVGGIENIQYF.

This chain links TRBV5-1 with TRBJ2-7, with TRBD1 matching over 7 bases. V lost 0 bases to trimming and J lost 1 base; unmatched junction nucleotides: 4. Germline V CDR1 and CDR2: SGHRS, YFSETQ. The CDR3 totals 15 residues. CDR3 sequence (DNA): TGCGCCAGCAGCTTGGACAGGGGTAATTCCTACGAGCAGTACTTC. This gives the protein CASSLDRGNSYEQYF. The full variable domain, rest sourced from reference TRBV5-1 and TRBJ2-7, is KAGVTQTPRYLIKTRGQQVTLSCSPISGHRSVSWYQQTPGQGLQFLFEYFSETQRNKGNFPGRFSGRQFSNSRSEMNVSTLELGDSALYLCASSLDRGNSYEQYFGPGTRLTVT.

The chain joins TRBV9 to TRBJ1-4; no firm D call. CDR1 SGDLS and CDR2 YYNGEE come from the germline V gene. The length of the CDR3 is 14 residues. Trimming pared 4 bases from V and 0 bases from J, leaving 7 bases between. CDR3 nucleotides: TGTGCCAGCAGCACGAGTGCAACTAATGAAAAACTGTTTTTT. Protein: CASSTSATNEKLFF.

The chain joins TRBV27 to TRBJ2-7; possibly TRBD1 for D (5 bases). V dropped 8 bases and J dropped 3 bases, with 14 bases sitting between them. The CDR3 loop spans 13 amino acids. The germline CDR1 and CDR2 sequences are MNHEY and SMNVEV (reference sequence). The CDR3 region has the DNA TGTGCCAGCGGGGCACGTGTGGACTACGAGCAGTACTTC. It yields the protein CASGARVDYEQYF.

J is TRBJ1-4 and V is TRBV10-3; weak D call: TRBD1 (6 bases). CDR3 length: 14 amino acids. V was shortened by 5 bases and J by 7 bases, with 14 bases between the two germline ends. CDR1 and CDR2 from the germline V gene are ENHRY and SYGVKD. The CDR3 region has the DNA TGTGCCATCAGTAGGGGGGGCCTGGGTGAAAAACTGTTTTTT. It codes for CAISRGGLGEKLFF.

Here the CDR3 reads CASSVPGTLTYEQYF. CDR3 sequence (DNA): TGTGCCAGCAGTGTTCCCGGGACACTTACCTACGAGCAGTACTTC. The V and J genes are TRBV28 and TRBJ2-7; weak D call: TRBD1 (6 bases). Germline loops: CDR1 MDHEN, CDR2 SYDVKM. The CDR3 loop spans 15 amino acids. V lost 5 bases and J 2 bases, leaving 16 bases between the germline ends.

The chain couples TRBV7-2 to TRBJ1-4; TRBD1 is a possible D gene (5 bases). This CDR3 is 15 amino acids long. CDR1 and CDR2 (germline): SGHTA, FQGNSA. The V gene lost 6 bases and the J gene lost 7 bases, with 18 bases spanning the gap. CDR3 sequence: CASSGGVSVFEKLFF. As DNA, the CDR3 is TGTGCCAGCAGTGGGGGGGTGTCGGTCTTTGAAAAACTGTTTTTT.

This clone was observed a handful of times. This chain connects TRBV7-8 to TRBJ2-5; D unresolved. CDR3 length: 14 amino acids. The germline V and J ends were trimmed by 3 bases and 1 base, with 9 bases remaining between them. Germline-derived CDR1 and CDR2 are SGHVS and FQNEAQ. The CDR3: CASSLADIQETQYF. CDR3 nucleotide sequence: TGTGCCAGCAGCTTGGCAGACATCCAAGAGACCCAGTACTTC. Together with reference TRBV7-8 and TRBJ2-5, the CDR3 gives the full variable domain: GAGVSQSPRYKVAKRGQDVALRCDPISGHVSLFWYQQALGQGPEFLTYFQNEAQLDKSGLPSDRFFAERPEGSVSTLKIQRTQQEDSAVYLCASSLADIQETQYFGPGTRLLVL.

This clone occurred once. The chain couples TRBV10-2 to TRBJ2-7; TRBD2 is a possible D gene (5 bases). Trimming pared 6 bases from V and 6 bases from J, leaving 12 bases between. CDR3 size: 12 residues. The V gene's germline CDR1 is WSHSY and CDR2 SAAADI. As DNA, the CDR3 is TGCGCCAGCAGGAGGGCAGGTAGCGAGCAGTACTTC. Protein sequence: CASRRAGSEQYF.

The rearrangement uses TRBV6-5 and TRBJ2-1, with 10 bases aligning to TRBD2. With V trimmed by 2 bases and J by 0 bases, 1 base remained unmatched. This CDR3 is 16 amino acids long. Germline V gene data show CDR1 as MNHEY and CDR2 as SVGAGI. In DNA form, the CDR3 reads TGTGCCAGCAGTTACGGACTAGCGGACTCCTACAATGAGCAGTTCTTC. Amino acid sequence: CASSYGLADSYNEQFF.

Written as DNA, the CDR3 is TGTGCCAGCAGCTTGGGAGGCGGGGGTAAAAACATTCAGTACTTC. This translates into CASSLGGGGKNIQYF. This chain links TRBV5-4 with TRBJ2-4, with 7 bases matching TRBD2. V shed 0 bases and J 4 bases; nucleotides not matched to a gene: 4. Germline V CDR1 and CDR2: SGHNT, YYREEE (reference sequence). The CDR3 covers 15 residues.

The chain recombines TRBV27 with TRBJ1-6; 10 nucleotides align to TRBD1. The CDR3 length is 15 residues. The J segment lost 8 bases and the V segment lost 7 bases, leaving 8 bases of the junction unmatched. Germline V CDR1 and CDR2: MNHEY, SMNVEV (reference sequence). CDR3 residues: CASKNAGTGDSPLHF. CDR3 sequence (DNA): TGTGCCAGCAAAAATGCCGGGACAGGGGATTCACCCCTCCACTTT.

The rearrangement joins TRBV2 to TRBJ2-7; D possibly corresponds to TRBD2 (5 bases). CDR1 SNHLY and CDR2 FYNNEI come from the germline V gene. This CDR3 region has 12 residues. V lost 3 bases, J lost 7 bases, and 10 bases lay in between. The CDR3 DNA follows: TGTGCCAGCAGTGACGAGGGTGGTGAGCAGTACTTC. Residues: CASSDEGGEQYF.

V is TRBV7-2 and J is TRBJ1-1; 8 positions agree with TRBD1. Germline CDR1 SGHTA, CDR2 FQGNSA. With V trimmed by 2 bases and J by 4 bases, 6 bases remained unmatched. The CDR3 is made up of 15 amino acids. The CDR3 DNA reads TGTGCCAGCAGCTTATGGGGCAGGGGGCTCACTGAAGCTTTCTTT. Its translation is CASSLWGRGLTEAFF.

The genes are TRBV27 and TRBJ1-2; D ambiguous. CDR3 length: 12 amino acids. The V gene's germline CDR1 is MNHEY and CDR2 SMNVEV (reference sequence). Between the trimmed V and J ends, which lost 8 bases and 8 bases, there was a span of 15 bases. The CDR3: CASGLIGGGYTF. The CDR3 DNA follows: TGTGCCAGCGGTCTGATCGGAGGAGGCTACACCTTC.

The DNA of the CDR3 is TGCGCCAGCAGTCAAGAGGACAGGGAACATGGCTACACCTTC. It translates to CASSQEDREHGYTF. The V gene is TRBV23-1, the J gene TRBJ1-2, with 8 bases matching TRBD1. TRBV23-1 is filed as an ORF, its function uncertain. V shed 2 bases, J shed 6 bases, and the junction held 5 bases outside the gene matches. The CDR3 runs 14 residues.